This entry describes one TCR beta chain. These data belong to a study of blood T cell repertoires in COVID-19. V shed 1 base and J 6 bases; nucleotides not matched to a gene: 5. The CDR3 contains 14 residues. In germline, CDR1 is SGHDT, CDR2 YYEEEE. Generated by immunoSEQ multiplex PCR, the TCRdb table keeps only in-frame clones and is missing some. The sample has 52,000 or so clones; around nine tenths are singletons. The chain joins TRBV5-6 to TRBJ2-7, with 9 bases lining up with TRBD2. This sequence originates from a human donor in a cohort sampled during active COVID-19. The specimen sequenced was peripheral blood. As DNA, the CDR3 is TGTGCCAGCAGCTTGACTAGCGGGTATGCCGAGCAGTACTTC. Residues: CASSLTSGYAEQYF.